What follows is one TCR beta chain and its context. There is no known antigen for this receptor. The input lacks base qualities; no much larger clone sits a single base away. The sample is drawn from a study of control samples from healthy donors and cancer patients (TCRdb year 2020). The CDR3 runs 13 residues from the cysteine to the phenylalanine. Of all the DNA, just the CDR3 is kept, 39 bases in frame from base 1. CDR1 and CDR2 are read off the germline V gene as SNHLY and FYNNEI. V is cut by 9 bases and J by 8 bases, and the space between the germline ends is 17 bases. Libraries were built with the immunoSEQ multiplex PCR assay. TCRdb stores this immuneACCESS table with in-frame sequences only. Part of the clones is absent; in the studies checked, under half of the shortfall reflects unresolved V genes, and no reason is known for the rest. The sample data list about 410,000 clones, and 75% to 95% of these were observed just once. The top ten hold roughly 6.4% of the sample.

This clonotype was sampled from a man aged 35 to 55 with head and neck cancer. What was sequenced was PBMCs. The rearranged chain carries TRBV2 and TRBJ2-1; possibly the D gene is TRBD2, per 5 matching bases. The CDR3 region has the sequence CASNGVRADEQFF. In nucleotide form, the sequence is TGTGCCAGTAACGGGGTGCGGGCCGATGAGCAGTTCTTC.